The TCR beta chain under discussion was sequenced for a study of CD8 T cells in ankylosing spondylitis. This clonotype was counted many times. What it recognizes is unknown. The study's findings and limits: Researchers reportedly found disease-linked clones significantly enriched in matched ankylosing spondylitis synovial fluid.

Using quantitative 5'-RACE with molecular barcodes, the authors made TCR beta libraries. TCRdb reprocessed the 5' RACE reads with MiXCR, giving one entry per CDR3 protein. The data contain about 39,000 distinct CDR3 sequences, roughly 3.1% of them singletons. V lost 0 bases and J lost 2, with 11 bases in between. Germline V gene data show CDR1 as SGDLS and CDR2 as YYNGEE. There are 15 residues in the CDR3. The source of this sequence is a male donor with ankylosing spondylitis or in good health (not recorded which). V usage is TRBV9 and J usage is TRBJ1-2; D gene uncertain. Sequenced material: blood, either unsorted or a sorted T cell fraction (not recorded which). CDR3 sequence reads: CASSVDGNQNYGYTF. The CDR3 DNA reads as TGTGCCAGCAGCGTAGACGGAAACCAGAACTATGGCTACACCTTC.